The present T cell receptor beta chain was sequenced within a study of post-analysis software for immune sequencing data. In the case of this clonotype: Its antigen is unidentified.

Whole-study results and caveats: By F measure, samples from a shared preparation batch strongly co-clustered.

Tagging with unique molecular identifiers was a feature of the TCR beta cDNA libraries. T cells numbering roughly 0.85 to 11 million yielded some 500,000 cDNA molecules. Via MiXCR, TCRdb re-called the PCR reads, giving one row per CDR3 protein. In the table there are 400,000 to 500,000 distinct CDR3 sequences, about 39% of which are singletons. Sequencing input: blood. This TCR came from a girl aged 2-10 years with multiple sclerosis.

CDR3 protein: CATLDRTVYEQYF. CDR3 DNA: TGTGCCACCTTAGACCGGACAGTGTACGAGCAGTACTTC. The chain couples TRBV24-1 to TRBJ2-7; a weak D match, TRBD1 (6 bases). Germline CDR1 KGHDR, CDR2 SFDVKD. Trimming left V 9 bases short and J 4 bases short, with 15 bases between. This CDR3 is 13 amino acids long.